The clone carrying this T cell receptor (beta chain) was seen only a few times. Its target is unknown. Germline assignment: CDR1 LGHDT and CDR2 YNNKEL (reference sequence). The CDR3 totals 14 residues. With V trimmed by 0 bases and J by 7 bases, 4 bases remained unmatched. These data belong to a study of T cells after yellow fever vaccination. Study summary: Fractions containing few cells were prepared with SMART-Seq v4 Ultra Low Input. Study outcomes and limitations: Post-booster repertoires again held most primary-vaccination clones (around 95% CD4, roughly 89% CD8).

Template switching by 5'RACE produced TCR cDNA, adding a universal primer site and UMIs. TCRdb fed the 5' RACE reads into MiXCR, producing one record per CDR3 protein. The sample shows 280,000 or so distinct CDR3 sequences, around 9.3% of them seen only once. This chain joins TRBV3-1 and TRBJ2-5, with TRBD2 matching over 8 bases. This material consisted of CD4+ T cells sorted from PBMCs, taken 5 days after the yellow fever booster vaccination. The clonotype was recovered from a man aged 18 to 29 who received the YFV17D yellow fever vaccine. The CDR3 bases are TGTGCCAGCAGCCAAGAACCCGGGGGGGGGACCCAGTACTTC. Residues: CASSQEPGGGTQYF.